A selection of T cell receptor beta chains follows, all from one sample in a study of T cell responses to AZD1222 COVID-19 vaccine. Method: immunoSEQ multiplex PCR; TCRdb's copy keeps in-frame clones and lacks some. This table holds about 110,000 clones, under 95% found once. This specimen was peripheral blood, taken on day 0 of AZD1222 vaccination. Every receptor here comes from an adult in good health. CDR3s include the opening cysteine and the closing phenylalanine or tryptophan. D genes are given only for firm matches. A row's size may be missing; if present it is once, few, many or a size class.

J gene: TRBJ2-1
V gene: TRBV3-1/TRBV3-2
D gene: TRBD2
clone size: once
CDR3 protein: CASSQDPSGGRKSHEQFF
CDR3 DNA: TGTGCCAGCAGCCAAGATCCCAGCGGGGGCCGTAAATCCCATGAGCAGTTCTTC

J gene: TRBJ1-1
V gene: TRBV5-4
D gene: TRBD1
clone size: .
CDR3 protein: CASSGGQGTEAFF
CDR3 DNA: TGTGCCAGCAGCGGAGGACAGGGGACTGAAGCTTTCTTT

J gene: TRBJ2-2
V gene: TRBV7-8
D gene: .
clone size: .
CDR3 protein: CASSLVSGNTGELFF
CDR3 DNA: TGTGCCAGCAGCTTAGTATCAGGGAACACCGGGGAGCTGTTTTTT

J gene: TRBJ1-4
V gene: TRBV20-1
D gene: .
clone size: .
CDR3 protein: CSAFHNEKLFF
CDR3 DNA: TGCAGTGCTTTCCATAATGAAAAACTGTTTTTT

J gene: TRBJ2-3
V gene: TRBV27
D gene: .
clone size: .
CDR3 protein: CASRPGQLTDTQYF
CDR3 DNA: TGTGCCAGCCGGCCAGGACAGCTCACAGATACGCAGTATTTT

J gene: TRBJ2-2
V gene: TRBV5-4
D gene: .
clone size: .
CDR3 protein: CASSFISNTGELFF
CDR3 DNA: TGTGCCAGCAGCTTTATATCGAACACCGGGGAGCTGTTTTTT

J gene: TRBJ2-5
V gene: TRBV3-1/TRBV3-2
D gene: TRBD2
clone size: .
CDR3 protein: CASSQEGRLAGGQETQYF
CDR3 DNA: TGTGCCAGCAGCCAAGAAGGGCGGCTAGCGGGGGGCCAAGAGACCCAGTACTTC

J gene: TRBJ2-1
V gene: TRBV9
D gene: TRBD2
clone size: .
CDR3 protein: CASSVASGVYNEQFF
CDR3 DNA: TGTGCCAGCAGCGTAGCCAGCGGGGTCTACAATGAGCAGTTCTTC

J gene: TRBJ2-6
V gene: TRBV5-5
D gene: .
clone size: .
CDR3 protein: CASSLTASGANVLTF
CDR3 DNA: TGTGCCAGCAGCTTGACGGCGTCTGGGGCCAACGTCCTGACTTTC

J gene: TRBJ2-1
V gene: TRBV19
D gene: .
clone size: once
CDR3 protein: CASNNRDNEQFF
CDR3 DNA: TGTGCCAGCAACAACAGGGATAATGAGCAGTTCTTC

J gene: TRBJ1-5
V gene: TRBV29-1
D gene: .
clone size: .
CDR3 protein: CSVGQLDQPQHF
CDR3 DNA: TGCAGCGTAGGACAGCTAGATCAGCCCCAGCATTTT

J gene: TRBJ1-1
V gene: TRBV9
D gene: TRBD1
clone size: .
CDR3 protein: CASSVRGQGAPAFF
CDR3 DNA: TGTGCCAGCAGCGTCCGCGGACAGGGGGCGCCGGCTTTCTTT

J gene: TRBJ2-3
V gene: TRBV13
D gene: .
clone size: .
CDR3 protein: CASSSPKGKSPDTQYF
CDR3 DNA: TGTGCCAGCAGCTCCCCAAAGGGTAAAAGCCCAGATACGCAGTATTTT

J gene: TRBJ1-4
V gene: TRBV7-2
D gene: TRBD1
clone size: .
CDR3 protein: CASSPTGQGEKLFF
CDR3 DNA: TGTGCCAGCAGTCCGACAGGGCAAGGTGAAAAACTGTTTTTT

J gene: TRBJ1-2
V gene: TRBV4-3
D gene: TRBD1
clone size: .
CDR3 protein: CASSQEGTGNYGYTF
CDR3 DNA: TGCGCCAGCAGCCAAGAGGGGACAGGGAACTATGGCTACACCTTC

J gene: TRBJ2-1
V gene: TRBV7-8
D gene: .
clone size: .
CDR3 protein: CASSLEFGTSDEQFF
CDR3 DNA: TGTGCCAGCAGCTTAGAGTTCGGCACCTCGGATGAGCAGTTCTTC

J gene: TRBJ2-1
V gene: TRBV3-1/TRBV3-2
D gene: .
clone size: .
CDR3 protein: CASSQVGDGNYNEQFF
CDR3 DNA: TGTGCCAGCAGCCAAGTTGGGGACGGAAACTACAATGAGCAGTTCTTC

J gene: TRBJ1-6
V gene: TRBV5-1
D gene: TRBD1
clone size: .
CDR3 protein: CASSQTGGQSPLHF
CDR3 DNA: TGCGCCAGCAGTCAGACAGGGGGCCAATCACCCCTCCACTTT

J gene: TRBJ2-1
V gene: TRBV7-6
D gene: TRBD1
clone size: .
CDR3 protein: CASSTPGQGSKNEQFF
CDR3 DNA: TGTGCCAGCAGCACGCCGGGACAGGGTTCCAAGAATGAGCAGTTCTTC

J gene: TRBJ2-7
V gene: TRBV5-6
D gene: .
clone size: .
CDR3 protein: CASTSFFGGAYEQYF
CDR3 DNA: TGTGCCAGCACCTCTTTCTTCGGGGGAGCCTACGAGCAGTACTTC

J gene: TRBJ1-2
V gene: TRBV3-1/TRBV3-2
D gene: .
clone size: .
CDR3 protein: CASSQGWNYGYTF
CDR3 DNA: TGTGCCAGCAGCCAGGGTTGGAACTATGGCTACACCTTC

J gene: TRBJ2-4
V gene: TRBV4-1
D gene: TRBD2
clone size: once
CDR3 protein: CASSPLPGLAGGRAKNIQYF
CDR3 DNA: TGCGCCAGCAGCCCGTTACCCGGACTAGCGGGGGGGCGAGCCAAAAACATTCAGTACTTC

J gene: TRBJ1-5
V gene: TRBV10-2
D gene: .
clone size: .
CDR3 protein: CASSELGGNQPQHF
CDR3 DNA: TGCGCCAGCAGTGAGTTGGGCGGGAATCAGCCCCAGCATTTT

J gene: TRBJ2-7
V gene: TRBV15
D gene: TRBD1
clone size: .
CDR3 protein: CATSREAGQGSYEQYF
CDR3 DNA: TGTGCCACCAGCAGAGAGGCGGGACAGGGATCCTACGAGCAGTACTTC

J gene: TRBJ2-7
V gene: TRBV27
D gene: TRBD2
clone size: .
CDR3 protein: CASSLIPLSRGLSYEQYF
CDR3 DNA: TGTGCCAGCAGTTTAATCCCTCTTTCGCGGGGGTTGTCGTACGAGCAGTACTTC

J gene: TRBJ2-1
V gene: TRBV10-3
D gene: TRBD1
clone size: .
CDR3 protein: CAISDPRDRAGQFF
CDR3 DNA: TGTGCCATCAGTGACCCCCGGGACAGGGCCGGGCAGTTCTTC

J gene: TRBJ2-7
V gene: TRBV7-9
D gene: .
clone size: .
CDR3 protein: CASSLTTYEQYF
CDR3 DNA: TGTGCCAGCAGCCTAACGACCTACGAGCAGTACTTC

J gene: TRBJ2-3
V gene: TRBV24-1
D gene: .
clone size: .
CDR3 protein: CATSDSGDFSTDTQYF
CDR3 DNA: TGTGCCACCAGTGATTCAGGCGACTTTAGCACAGATACGCAGTATTTT

J gene: TRBJ1-2
V gene: TRBV11-2
D gene: .
clone size: .
CDR3 protein: CASTPGTNYGYTF
CDR3 DNA: TGTGCCAGCACGCCGGGAACGAACTATGGCTACACCTTC

J gene: TRBJ2-5
V gene: TRBV11-3
D gene: .
clone size: once
CDR3 protein: CASSLGGGEETQYF
CDR3 DNA: TGTGCCAGCAGCTTAGGTGGGGGTGAAGAGACCCAGTACTTC

J gene: TRBJ1-2
V gene: TRBV12-3/TRBV12-4
D gene: .
clone size: .
CDR3 protein: CASSLGNGYTF
CDR3 DNA: TGTGCCAGCAGTTTAGGTAATGGCTACACCTTC

J gene: TRBJ1-2
V gene: TRBV29-1
D gene: .
clone size: .
CDR3 protein: CSVLDGDGYTF
CDR3 DNA: TGCAGCGTTCTGGACGGTGATGGCTACACCTTC

J gene: TRBJ2-2
V gene: TRBV6-2/TRBV6-3
D gene: .
clone size: once
CDR3 protein: CASSFSRGRTGELFF
CDR3 DNA: TGTGCCAGCAGTTTCTCCAGGGGTAGGACCGGGGAGCTGTTTTTT

J gene: TRBJ2-5
V gene: TRBV6-6
D gene: .
clone size: .
CDR3 protein: CASSYRAGETQYF
CDR3 DNA: TGTGCCAGCAGTTACCGCGCCGGAGAGACCCAGTACTTC

J gene: TRBJ2-7
V gene: TRBV5-6
D gene: .
clone size: .
CDR3 protein: CASSLGRSSYEQYF
CDR3 DNA: TGTGCCAGCAGCTTGGGTCGGAGCTCCTACGAGCAGTACTTC

J gene: TRBJ1-6
V gene: TRBV7-8
D gene: .
clone size: .
CDR3 protein: CASSLRGAGSYNSPLHF
CDR3 DNA: TGTGCCAGCAGCTTACGGGGGGCGGGGTCCTATAATTCACCCCTCCACTTT

J gene: TRBJ2-7
V gene: TRBV14
D gene: .
clone size: .
CDR3 protein: CASNISGGRTGRGEQYF
CDR3 DNA: TGTGCCAGCAACATAAGTGGGGGCAGAACCGGACGAGGCGAGCAGTACTTC

J gene: TRBJ1-3
V gene: TRBV3-1/TRBV3-2
D gene: .
clone size: .
CDR3 protein: CASSQVFGSSGNTIYF
CDR3 DNA: TGTGCCAGCAGCCAAGTATTCGGCAGTTCTGGAAACACCATATATTTT

J gene: TRBJ1-1
V gene: TRBV6-5
D gene: .
clone size: .
CDR3 protein: CASSPQGDTEAFF
CDR3 DNA: TGTGCCAGCAGTCCACAGGGTGACACTGAAGCTTTCTTT

J gene: TRBJ2-7
V gene: TRBV2
D gene: TRBD2
clone size: .
CDR3 protein: CASTTGTSDEQYF
CDR3 DNA: TGTGCCAGCACGACCGGGACTAGCGACGAGCAGTACTTC

J gene: TRBJ2-3
V gene: TRBV4-2
D gene: .
clone size: few
CDR3 protein: CASSQAQGGITDTQYF
CDR3 DNA: TGTGCCAGCAGCCAAGCACAGGGAGGAATCACAGATACGCAGTATTTT

J gene: TRBJ2-7
V gene: TRBV7-9
D gene: .
clone size: .
CDR3 protein: CASSSTGLSSYEQYF
CDR3 DNA: TGTGCCAGCAGCTCCACAGGGCTGAGCTCCTACGAGCAGTACTTC

J gene: TRBJ1-1
V gene: TRBV6-4
D gene: .
clone size: once
CDR3 protein: CASSDSSRGTEAFF
CDR3 DNA: TGTGCCAGCAGTGATTCGAGCCGTGGCACTGAAGCTTTCTTT